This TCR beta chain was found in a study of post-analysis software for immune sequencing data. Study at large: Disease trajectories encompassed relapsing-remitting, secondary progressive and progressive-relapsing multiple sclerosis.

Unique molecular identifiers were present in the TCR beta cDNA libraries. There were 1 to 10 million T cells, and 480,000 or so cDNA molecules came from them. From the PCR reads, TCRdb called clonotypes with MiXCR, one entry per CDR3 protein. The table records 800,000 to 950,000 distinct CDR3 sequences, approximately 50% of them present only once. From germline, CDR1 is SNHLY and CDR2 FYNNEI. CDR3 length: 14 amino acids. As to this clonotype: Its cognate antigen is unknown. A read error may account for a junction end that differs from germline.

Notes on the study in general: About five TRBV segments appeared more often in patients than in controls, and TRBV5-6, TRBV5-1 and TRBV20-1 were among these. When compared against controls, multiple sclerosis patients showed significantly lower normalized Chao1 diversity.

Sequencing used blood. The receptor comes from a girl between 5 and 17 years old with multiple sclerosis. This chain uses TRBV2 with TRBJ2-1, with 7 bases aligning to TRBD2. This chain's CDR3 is CASLAESSYNERFF. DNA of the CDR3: TGTGCCAGCCTAGCGGAGAGCTCCTACAATGAGCGGTTCTTC.